This is a list of T cell receptor beta chains from one sample in a study of breast tumors, draining lymph nodes, adjacent tissues. From the multiplex PCR reads, TCRdb called clonotypes with MiXCR, one entry per CDR3 protein. Found here are about 230,000 distinct CDR3 sequences, less than 40% of them singletons; the top ten hold just over 1.4%. Sequences were obtained from axillary lymph node tissue. These receptors were obtained from a female donor with breast cancer. Some clones in this sample may be carry-over from other donors' samples. The CDR3 runs from the conserved cysteine through the conserved F or W. The order of the fields is D gene, V gene, J gene, clone size, CDR3 protein, CDR3 DNA. The D gene is left open where the match is weak. Rows give clone size only sometimes, using once, few, many, or a class for an expanded clone.

TRBD2	TRBV12-3/TRBV12-4	TRBJ2-7	many	CASSLGGWVAGSSYEQYF	TGTGCCAGCAGTTTGGGAGGTTGGGTAGCGGGGAGCTCCTACGAGCAGTACTTC
TRBD2	TRBV29-1	TRBJ2-3	many	CSVEGEAGGVTDTQYF	TGCAGCGTTGAAGGGGAGGCGGGAGGGGTCACAGATACGCAGTATTTT
TRBD1	TRBV24-1	TRBJ2-3	many	CATSEPGGTGSTDTQYF	TGTGCCACCAGTGAACCCGGCGGGACAGGGAGCACAGATACGCAGTATTTT
.	TRBV7-2	TRBJ2-7	many	CASSLVGIEQYF	TGTGCCAGCAGCTTAGTAGGCATCGAGCAGTACTTC
.	TRBV10-2	TRBJ1-3	many	CASSEPRQAGANTIYF	TGCGCCAGCAGTGAGCCCAGACAGGCGGGGGCAAACACCATATATTTT
.	TRBV5-1	TRBJ2-3	.	CASSWGTGDTQYF	TGCGCCAGCAGCTGGGGGACGGGGGATACGCAGTATTTT
TRBD2	TRBV7-2	TRBJ2-5	many	CASSLGLANSWQETQYF	TGTGCCAGCAGCTTAGGACTAGCGAATTCGTGGCAAGAGACCCAGTACTTC
.	TRBV9	TRBJ1-4	once	CASSSTSGSSYNAKLFF	TGTGCCAGCAGCTCCACTAGCGGGAGTTCCTACAATGCAAAACTGTTTTTT
.	TRBV4-2	TRBJ2-2	many	CASSPSLVGRRNTGELFF	TGTGCCAGCAGCCCATCCCTAGTTGGCAGGCGGAACACCGGGGAGCTGTTTTTT
.	TRBV9	TRBJ2-3	many	CASSLDSTDTQYF	TGTGCCAGCAGCCTCGACTCAACGGATACGCAGTATTTT
TRBD2	TRBV10-3	TRBJ2-5	.	CAIKGGVRGLTSGTETQYF	TGTGCCATCAAGGGGGGCGTCAGGGGGCTCACTAGCGGGACGGAGACCCAGTACTTC
TRBD1	TRBV28	TRBJ1-5	many	CASSTDRANQPQHF	TGTGCCAGCAGTACAGACAGGGCGAATCAGCCCCAGCATTTT
TRBD2	TRBV7-8	TRBJ2-2	many	CASRENSGGLAGHNTGELFF	TGTGCCAGCAGGGAAAATAGTGGGGGACTAGCGGGACATAACACCGGGGAGCTGTTTTTT
TRBD2	TRBV29-1	TRBJ2-2	.	CSVDGSGGPATGGLVF	TGCAGCGTTGATGGGTCGGGAGGGCCGGCCACCGGGGGGCTGGTTTTT
.	TRBV6-2/TRBV6-3	TRBJ2-7	many	CASSLTLSSYEQYF	TGTGCCAGCTCCCTAACCTTGAGCTCCTACGAGCAGTACTTC
.	TRBV6-2/TRBV6-3	TRBJ1-5	.	CASSYTRRKNQPQHF	TGTGCCAGCAGTTACACACGGCGGAAAAATCAGCCCCAGCATTTT
.	TRBV24-1	TRBJ2-5	.	CAKQGYPRETQYF	TGTGCCAAACAGGGTTACCCCCGAGAGACCCAGTACTTC